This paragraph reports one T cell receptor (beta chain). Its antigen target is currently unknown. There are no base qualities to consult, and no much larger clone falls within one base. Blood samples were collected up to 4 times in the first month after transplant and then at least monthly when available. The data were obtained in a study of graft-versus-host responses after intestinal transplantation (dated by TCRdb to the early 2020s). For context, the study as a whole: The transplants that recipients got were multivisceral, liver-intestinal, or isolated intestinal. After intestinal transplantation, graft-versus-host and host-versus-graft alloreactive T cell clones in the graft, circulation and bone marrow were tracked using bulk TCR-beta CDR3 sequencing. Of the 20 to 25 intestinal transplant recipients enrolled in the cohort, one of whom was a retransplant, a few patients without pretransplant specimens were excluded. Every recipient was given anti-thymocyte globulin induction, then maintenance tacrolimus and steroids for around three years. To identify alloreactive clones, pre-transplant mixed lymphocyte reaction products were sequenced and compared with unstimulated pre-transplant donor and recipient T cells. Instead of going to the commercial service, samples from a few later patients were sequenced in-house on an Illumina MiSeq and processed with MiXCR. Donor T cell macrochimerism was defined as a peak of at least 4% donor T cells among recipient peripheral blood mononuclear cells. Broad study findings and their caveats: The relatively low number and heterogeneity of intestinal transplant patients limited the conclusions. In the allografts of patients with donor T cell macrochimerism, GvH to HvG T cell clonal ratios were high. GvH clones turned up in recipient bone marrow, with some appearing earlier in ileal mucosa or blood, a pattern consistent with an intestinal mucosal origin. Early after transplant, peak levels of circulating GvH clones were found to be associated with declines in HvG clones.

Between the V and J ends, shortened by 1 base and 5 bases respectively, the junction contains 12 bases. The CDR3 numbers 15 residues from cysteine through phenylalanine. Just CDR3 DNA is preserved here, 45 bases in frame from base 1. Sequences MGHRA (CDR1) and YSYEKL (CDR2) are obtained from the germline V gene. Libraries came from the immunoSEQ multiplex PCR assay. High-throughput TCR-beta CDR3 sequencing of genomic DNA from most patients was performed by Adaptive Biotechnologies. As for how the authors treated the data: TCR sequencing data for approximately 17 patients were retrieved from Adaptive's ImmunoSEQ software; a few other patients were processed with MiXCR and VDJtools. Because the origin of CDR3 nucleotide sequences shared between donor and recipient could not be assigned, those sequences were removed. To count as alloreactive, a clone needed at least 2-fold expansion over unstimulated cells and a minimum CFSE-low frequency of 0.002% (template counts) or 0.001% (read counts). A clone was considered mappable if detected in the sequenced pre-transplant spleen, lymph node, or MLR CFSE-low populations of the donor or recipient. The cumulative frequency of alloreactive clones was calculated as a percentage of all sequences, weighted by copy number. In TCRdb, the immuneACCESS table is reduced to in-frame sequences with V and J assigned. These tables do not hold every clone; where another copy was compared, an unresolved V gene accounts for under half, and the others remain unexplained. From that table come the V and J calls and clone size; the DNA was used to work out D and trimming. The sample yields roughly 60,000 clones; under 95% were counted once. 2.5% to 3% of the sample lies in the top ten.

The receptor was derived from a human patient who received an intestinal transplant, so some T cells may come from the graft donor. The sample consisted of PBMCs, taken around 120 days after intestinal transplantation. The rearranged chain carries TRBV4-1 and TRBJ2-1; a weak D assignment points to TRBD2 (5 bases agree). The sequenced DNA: TGCGCCAGCAGCCAAGTAGGAGAGAGGGACAATGAGCAGTTCTTC. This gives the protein CASSQVGERDNEQFF.